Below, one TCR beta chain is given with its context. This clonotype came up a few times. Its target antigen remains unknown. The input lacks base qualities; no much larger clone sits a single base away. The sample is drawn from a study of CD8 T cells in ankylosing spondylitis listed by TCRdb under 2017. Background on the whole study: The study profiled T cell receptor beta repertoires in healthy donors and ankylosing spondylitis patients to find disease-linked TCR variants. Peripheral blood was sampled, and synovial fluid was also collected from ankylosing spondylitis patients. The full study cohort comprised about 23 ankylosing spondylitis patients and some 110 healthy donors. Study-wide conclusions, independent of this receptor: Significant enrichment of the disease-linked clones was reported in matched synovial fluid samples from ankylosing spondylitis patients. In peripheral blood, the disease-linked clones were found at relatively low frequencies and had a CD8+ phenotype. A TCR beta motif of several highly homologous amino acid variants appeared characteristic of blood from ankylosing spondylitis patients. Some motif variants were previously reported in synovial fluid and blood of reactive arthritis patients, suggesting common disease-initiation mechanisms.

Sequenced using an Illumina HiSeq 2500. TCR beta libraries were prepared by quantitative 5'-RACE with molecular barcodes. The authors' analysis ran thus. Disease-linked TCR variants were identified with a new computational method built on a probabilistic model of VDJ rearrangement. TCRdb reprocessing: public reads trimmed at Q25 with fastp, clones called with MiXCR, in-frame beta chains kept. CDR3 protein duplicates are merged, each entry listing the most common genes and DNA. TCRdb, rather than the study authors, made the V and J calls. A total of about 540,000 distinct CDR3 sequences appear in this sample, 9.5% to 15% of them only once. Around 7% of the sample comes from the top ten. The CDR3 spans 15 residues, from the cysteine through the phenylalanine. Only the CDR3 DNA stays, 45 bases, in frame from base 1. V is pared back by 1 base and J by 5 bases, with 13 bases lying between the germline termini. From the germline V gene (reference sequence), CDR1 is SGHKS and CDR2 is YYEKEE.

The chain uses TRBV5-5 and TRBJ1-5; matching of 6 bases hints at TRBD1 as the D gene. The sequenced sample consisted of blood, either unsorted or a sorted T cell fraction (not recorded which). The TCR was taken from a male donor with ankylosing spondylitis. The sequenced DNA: TGTGCCAGCAGCTTGATAGGAGGGGGGGATCAGCCCCAGCATTTT. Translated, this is CASSLIGGGDQPQHF.